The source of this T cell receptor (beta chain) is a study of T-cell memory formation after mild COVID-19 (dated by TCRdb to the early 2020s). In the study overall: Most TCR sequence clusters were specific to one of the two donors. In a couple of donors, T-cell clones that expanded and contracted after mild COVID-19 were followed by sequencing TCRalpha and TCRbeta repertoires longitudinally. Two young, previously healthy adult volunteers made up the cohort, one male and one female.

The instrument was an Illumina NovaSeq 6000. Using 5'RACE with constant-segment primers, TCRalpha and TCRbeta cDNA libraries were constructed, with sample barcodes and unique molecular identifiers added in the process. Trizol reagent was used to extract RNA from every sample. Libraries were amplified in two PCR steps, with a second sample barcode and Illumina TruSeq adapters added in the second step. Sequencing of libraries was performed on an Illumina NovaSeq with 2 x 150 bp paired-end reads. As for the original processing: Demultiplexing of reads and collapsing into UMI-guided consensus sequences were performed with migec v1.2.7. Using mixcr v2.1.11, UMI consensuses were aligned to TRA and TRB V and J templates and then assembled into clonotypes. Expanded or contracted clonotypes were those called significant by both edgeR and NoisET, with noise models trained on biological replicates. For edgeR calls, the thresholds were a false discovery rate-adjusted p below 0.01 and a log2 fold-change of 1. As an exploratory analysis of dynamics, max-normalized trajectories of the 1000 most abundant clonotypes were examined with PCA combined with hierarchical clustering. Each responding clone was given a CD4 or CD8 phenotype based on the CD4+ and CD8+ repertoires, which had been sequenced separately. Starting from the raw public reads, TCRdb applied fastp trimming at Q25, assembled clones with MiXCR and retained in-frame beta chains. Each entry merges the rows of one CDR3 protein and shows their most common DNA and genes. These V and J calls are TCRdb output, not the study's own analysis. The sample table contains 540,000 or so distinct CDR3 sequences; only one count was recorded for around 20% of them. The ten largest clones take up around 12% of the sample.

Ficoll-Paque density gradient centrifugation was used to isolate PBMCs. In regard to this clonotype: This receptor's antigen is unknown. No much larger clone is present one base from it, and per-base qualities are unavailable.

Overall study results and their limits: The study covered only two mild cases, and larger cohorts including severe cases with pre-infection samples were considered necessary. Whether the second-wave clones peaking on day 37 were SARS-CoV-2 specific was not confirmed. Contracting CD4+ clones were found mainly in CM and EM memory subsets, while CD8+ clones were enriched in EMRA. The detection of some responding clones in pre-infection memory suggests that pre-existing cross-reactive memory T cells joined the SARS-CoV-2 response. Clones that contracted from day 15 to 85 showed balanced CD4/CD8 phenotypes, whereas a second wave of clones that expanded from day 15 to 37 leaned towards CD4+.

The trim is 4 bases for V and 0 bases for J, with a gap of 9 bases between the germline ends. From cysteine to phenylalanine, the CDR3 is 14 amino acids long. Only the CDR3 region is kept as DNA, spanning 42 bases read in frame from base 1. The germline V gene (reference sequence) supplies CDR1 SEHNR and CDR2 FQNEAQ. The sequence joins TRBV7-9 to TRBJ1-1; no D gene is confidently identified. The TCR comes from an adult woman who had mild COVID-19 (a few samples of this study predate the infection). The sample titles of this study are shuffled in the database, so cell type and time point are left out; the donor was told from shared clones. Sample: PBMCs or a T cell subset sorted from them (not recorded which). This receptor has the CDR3 CASSSTLLNTEAFF. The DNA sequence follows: TGTGCCAGCAGCTCTACTCTACTGAACACTGAAGCTTTCTTT. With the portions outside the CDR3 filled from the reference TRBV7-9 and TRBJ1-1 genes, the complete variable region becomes DTGVSQNPRHKITKRGQNVTFRCDPISEHNRLYWYRQTLGQGPEFLTYFQNEAQLEKSRLLSDRFSAERPKGSFSTLEIQRTEQGDSAMYLCASSSTLLNTEAFFGQGTRLTVV.